This T cell receptor (beta chain) emerged from a study of shared clonotypes between healthy human individuals. The CDR3 has 14 residues. Germline CDR1 is KGHSH and CDR2 is LQKENI. With 2 bases removed from V and 0 bases from J, the gap between germline ends came to 7 bases. Each cell subset's genomic DNA was divided evenly among several immunoSEQ plates. Authors' analysis steps: Filtering differed, since immunoSEQ gave only junction sequences and no quality scores. TCRdb's table, derived via immunoSEQ multiplex PCR, lists solely in-frame clones and lacks some. V and J calls plus clone size are reproduced from that table; the DNA served to infer D and trimming. This sample yields approximately 2.1 million clones, of which roughly 93% are seen a single time; 0.35% to 0.5% belongs to the top ten. CD4+ cells yielded CD45RA+ naive and CD45RA-negative memory subsets.

The V call is TRBV18, the J call TRBJ1-1; D not certain. Sequenced: naive CD4+ T cells from PBMCs. Subset noted: CD45RA+ positively selected. This TCR derives from a man between 18 and 29 years old in good health. Some clones in this sample may be carry-over from other donors' samples. The CDR3 DNA follows: TGTGCCAGCTCACCAGAGAAAGTGAACACTGAAGCTTTCTTT. As protein: CASSPEKVNTEAFF.